Listed here are 30 T cell receptor beta chains from one sample, sequenced in a study of cytomegalovirus exposure and HLA in healthy donors (TCRdb year 2017). Libraries were made using the immunoSEQ multiplex PCR assay. The multiplex PCR relied on a mix of 60 forward primers for TCR Vbeta segments and 13 reverse primers for TCR Jbeta segments. Here the immuneACCESS table is served through TCRdb, limited to in-frame sequences with V and J called. Missing clones are a known gap in these copies; in checked studies unresolved V genes cover under half, and the rest lacks a known reason. The sample data list about 160,000 clones, and approximately 81% of these were observed just once. The top ten clones comprise around 2.4% of the sample. Sequenced: PBMCs. These receptors all stem from a female donor in good health and CMV-seronegative.

The gene calls are TRBV6-6 and TRBJ2-6; 7 nucleotides align to TRBD1. This CDR3 has 16 residues. Trimming removed 7 bases from V and 0 bases from J; junction bases left unmatched: 6. Germline assignment: CDR1 MNHNY and CDR2 SVGAGI (reference sequence). Here the CDR3 reads CASNDRAASGANVLTF. CDR3 bases: TGTGCCAGCAATGACAGGGCAGCCTCTGGGGCCAACGTCCTGACTTTC.

The J gene is TRBJ2-1, the V gene TRBV30; 7 nucleotides match TRBD1. The ends lost 5 bases at V and 4 bases at J; junction bases unmatched: 8. In germline, CDR1 is GTSNPN, CDR2 SVGIG (reference sequence). The CDR3 consists of 14 residues. The CDR3 protein is CAWARGQEYNEQFF. CDR3 sequence (DNA): TGTGCCTGGGCTCGAGGACAGGAGTACAATGAGCAGTTCTTC.

This clone appeared a single time. V is TRBV7-2 and J is TRBJ2-3; 10 positions match TRBD2. The CDR3 totals 17 residues. V was pared by 1 base and J by 3 bases, with 7 bases of the junction left unmatched. Germline-derived CDR1 and CDR2 are SGHTA and FQGNSA. CDR3 coding DNA: TGTGCCAGCAGCTTAGGTCTAGCGGGAGTTGGGACAGATACGCAGTATTTT. Translated, it gives CASSLGLAGVGTDTQYF.

V gene TRBV28 combines with J gene TRBJ1-5; no clear D. The germline V gene encodes CDR1 MDHEN and CDR2 SYDVKM. Trimming took off 7 bases at V and 4 bases at J, with 14 bases between the two ends. The CDR3 has 14 amino acids. The CDR3 is CASKSPRANQPQHF. Here the CDR3 DNA reads TGTGCCAGCAAAAGCCCGAGGGCAAATCAGCCCCAGCATTTT.

This clone showed up just a few times. V usage is TRBV15 and J usage is TRBJ2-7, with TRBD1 matching over 8 bases. Trimming cost V 8 bases and J 3 bases; bases outside gene matches: 6. This CDR3 is built from 13 residues. Per germline, CDR1 LNHNV and CDR2 YYDKDF (reference sequence). Here the CDR3 DNA reads TGTGCCACCCAGACAGGGGTTGGCTACGAGCAGTACTTC. Protein sequence: CATQTGVGYEQYF.

This clone came up once. V is TRBV4-3 and J is TRBJ2-1, with TRBD2 matching over 13 bases. Germline V gives CDR1 LGHNA, CDR2 YSLEER. The CDR3 length is 15 residues. Trimming at V came to 2 bases and at J to 12 bases, leaving 7 bases not matched to a gene. The CDR3 DNA follows: TGCGCCAGCAGCCAAACTAGCGGGAGGGCCTCCCCGCAGTTCTTC. It codes for CASSQTSGRASPQFF.

This clone was seen a single time. The V and J genes are TRBV5-1 and TRBJ2-7; D remains ambiguous. Trimming shortened V by 4 bases and J by 5 bases, and 10 bases separated the two germline ends. The CDR3 runs 12 residues. Germline lookup yields CDR1 SGHRS and CDR2 YFSETQ. CDR3 sequence reads: CASSPGRDEQYF. CDR3 sequence (DNA): TGCGCCAGCAGCCCTGGTCGGGACGAGCAGTACTTC.

V usage is TRBV29-1 and J usage is TRBJ2-3; 10 nucleotides match TRBD2. Germline CDR1 reads SQVTM; CDR2 reads ANQGSEA. J lost 2 bases, V lost 3 bases, and 5 bases had no gene match. The CDR3 extends over 15 amino acids. CDR3 sequence (DNA): TGCAGCGTTGAGCCTAGCGGGAGTCACACAGATACGCAGTATTTT. Its translation is CSVEPSGSHTDTQYF.

The CDR3 loop reads CASSLDLGTEAFF. The CDR3 coding sequence is TGTGCCAGCAGCTTAGACCTCGGGACTGAAGCTTTCTTT. This chain uses TRBV11-3 with TRBJ1-1, with D hard to call. The CDR3 is made up of 13 amino acids. The ends were cut back, 0 bases at V and 5 bases at J, with 7 bases in the middle. Germline CDR1 and CDR2: SGHNT and YENEEA.

This chain connects TRBV5-8 to TRBJ1-3; possibly TRBD1 for D (5 bases). The germline V and J ends were trimmed by 1 base and 1 base, with 12 bases remaining between them. The length of the CDR3 is 16 residues. CDR1 and CDR2 (germline): SGHTS, YDEGEE. The CDR3 protein is CASSLLRRASGNTIYF. CDR3 DNA sequence: TGTGCCAGCAGCTTGCTTCGCAGGGCGTCTGGAAACACCATATATTTT.

The chain employs TRBV29-1 and TRBJ1-2; 8 bases agree with TRBD1. Trimming at V came to 4 bases and at J to 1 base, leaving 2 bases not matched to a gene. From germline, CDR1 is SQVTM and CDR2 ANQGSEA. The CDR3 consists of 13 residues. The CDR3, as DNA: TGCAGCGTTGGGACAGGGAGTAACTATGGCTACACCTTC. It specifies CSVGTGSNYGYTF. The full variable domain, with the rest looked up from reference TRBV29-1 and TRBJ1-2, is SAVISQKPSRDICQRGTSLTIQCQVDSQVTMMFWYRQQPGQSLTLIATANQGSEATYESGFVIDKFPISRPNLTFSTLTVSNMSPEDSSIYLCSVGTGSNYGYTFGSGTRLTVV.

The rearrangement uses TRBV7-6 and TRBJ1-1; 8 nucleotides match TRBD1. The V and J ends lost 2 bases and 4 bases, in that order; junction bases with no gene match: 3. There are 14 residues in the CDR3. Germline CDR1 and CDR2: SGHVS and FNYEAQ. CDR3 DNA: TGTGCCAGCAGCTTAACAGGGGGAGGCACTGAAGCTTTCTTT. Translated, it gives CASSLTGGGTEAFF.

The gene calls are TRBV27 and TRBJ1-4; D is possibly TRBD1 (5 bases). The V gene lost 5 bases and the J gene lost 5 bases, with 9 bases spanning the gap. Germline values: CDR1 MNHEY, CDR2 SMNVEV (reference sequence). The CDR3 is 13 residues long. In nucleotides, the CDR3 is TGTGCCAGCAGTCAGAACAGGAATGAAAAACTGTTTTTT. It translates to CASSQNRNEKLFF.

This chain links TRBV19 with TRBJ1-4, with 8 nucleotides matching TRBD1. The CDR3 loop spans 15 amino acids. The ends lost 3 bases at V and 4 bases at J; junction bases unmatched: 4. Germline V gene sequence: CDR1 LNHDA, CDR2 SQIVND (reference sequence). Here the CDR3 reads CASSIPGQVNEKLFF. CDR3 nucleotide sequence: TGTGCCAGTAGTATCCCGGGACAGGTTAATGAAAAACTGTTTTTT.

The CDR3 bases are TGTGCCAGTAGTGTAAGGACAGACAATGAGCAGTTCTTC. Its translation is CASSVRTDNEQFF. This chain links TRBV19 with TRBJ2-1, with D possibly matching TRBD1 (6 bases). V shed 5 bases and J shed 5 bases, with 10 bases lying between them. The CDR3 spans 13 residues. CDR1 is LNHDA and CDR2 is SQIVND in the germline V gene (reference sequence).

The chain carries TRBV19 and TRBJ2-1; 7 bases map to TRBD1. The CDR3 covers 15 residues. The V and J ends lost 1 base and 6 bases, in that order; junction bases with no gene match: 6. Per germline, CDR1 LNHDA and CDR2 SQIVND (reference sequence). CDR3 in DNA: TGTGCCAGTAGTATAGGGTCGGGACAGAGCAATGAGCAGTTCTTC. This sequence encodes CASSIGSGQSNEQFF.

The chain has TRBV15 and TRBJ1-4; D is ambiguous. The length of the CDR3 is 15 residues. CDR1 and CDR2 from the germline V gene are LNHNV and YYDKDF (reference sequence). Trimming took 5 bases from V and 1 from J, leaving 11 bases between them. CDR3 in DNA: TGTGCCACCAGCTGGCCTCGGGAAACTAATGAAAAACTGTTTTTT. Translating gives CATSWPRETNEKLFF.

The V and J genes are TRBV7-2 and TRBJ2-7, with TRBD2 matching 15 bases. Trimming took 5 bases from V and 6 from J; bases not matched to a gene: 8. Germline V gene data show CDR1 as SGHTA and CDR2 as FQGNSA. The CDR3 extends over 16 amino acids. Here the CDR3 reads CASSQLGLAGGSEQYF. DNA of the CDR3: TGTGCCAGCAGCCAACTCGGACTAGCGGGAGGGAGCGAGCAGTACTTC.

As concerns this clone: Other DNA sequences in this specimen translate into the identical CDR3. The J gene is TRBJ1-1, the V gene TRBV5-1; 10 bases agree with TRBD1. With V trimmed by 3 bases and J by 1 base, 3 bases remained unmatched. Germline values: CDR1 SGHRS, CDR2 YFSETQ. This CDR3 has 15 residues. Here the CDR3 DNA reads TGCGCCAGCAGCTCACGGGACAGGGGGAACACTGAAGCTTTCTTT. Its translation is CASSSRDRGNTEAFF.

The V and J genes are TRBV7-9 and TRBJ2-1; 9 bases are a match to TRBD1. The V segment lost 5 bases and the J segment 9 bases; nucleotides outside the gene matches: 11. CDR1 is SEHNR, CDR2 FQNEAQ, per germline (reference sequence). The length of the CDR3 is 15 residues. The CDR3 sequence is CASSHRTGVGGEQFF. In DNA, the CDR3 is TGTGCCAGCAGCCATCGGACAGGGGTAGGTGGTGAGCAGTTCTTC.

This clone appeared a single time. This chain connects TRBV6-1 to TRBJ1-5; D is ambiguous. Germline loops: CDR1 MNHNS, CDR2 SASEGT. The ends were cut back, 6 bases at V and 6 bases at J, with 18 bases in the middle. The CDR3 spans 15 residues. CDR3 protein: CASRIGRAAGQPQHF. The CDR3 region has the DNA TGTGCCAGCAGGATAGGAAGGGCGGCGGGTCAGCCCCAGCATTTT.

The chain recombines TRBV7-2 with TRBJ1-1; 7 nucleotides line up with TRBD1. The trim removed 1 base at V and 0 bases at J, leaving 2 bases unmatched. This CDR3 has 15 amino acids. The germline V gene encodes CDR1 SGHTA and CDR2 FQGNSA. The CDR3 protein is CASSLGGGLNTEAFF. CDR3 DNA: TGTGCCAGCAGCTTAGGAGGGGGCCTGAACACTGAAGCTTTCTTT.

The V gene is TRBV7-9, the J gene TRBJ1-1; D ambiguous. Trimming shortened V by 4 bases and J by 5 bases, and 14 bases separated the two germline ends. Germline-derived CDR1 and CDR2 are SEHNR and FQNEAQ (reference sequence). The CDR3 has 14 residues. The CDR3 sequence: CASSSKAGITEAFF. CDR3 DNA sequence: TGTGCCAGCAGCTCCAAGGCCGGGATAACTGAAGCTTTCTTT.

This clone was seen more than once but under ten times. The chain uses TRBV7-2 and TRBJ2-1, with 9 bases lining up with TRBD2. The CDR3 is 16 amino acids. J lost 7 bases, V lost 5 bases, and 12 bases had no gene match. CDR1 is SGHTA and CDR2 is FQGNSA in the germline V gene. This CDR3 reads CASSRVSGRQANEQFF. Here the CDR3 DNA reads TGTGCCAGCAGCCGAGTTAGCGGGAGACAAGCAAATGAGCAGTTCTTC.

The chain employs TRBV7-2 and TRBJ1-5; no definite D call. V lost 5 bases, J lost 7 bases, and 24 bases lay in between. The CDR3 has 17 residues. The V gene's germline CDR1 is SGHTA and CDR2 FQGNSA. CDR3 sequence reads: CASSLGGSYKGIQPQHF. In DNA, the CDR3 is TGTGCCAGCAGCCTAGGCGGGTCTTACAAAGGAATACAGCCCCAGCATTTT.

This clone was observed many times. The genes are TRBV10-1 and TRBJ2-7, with a weak D call TRBD1 (6 bases). The germline V and J ends were trimmed by 8 bases and 5 bases, with 16 bases remaining between them. The germline CDR1 and CDR2 sequences are WNHNN and SYGVQD (reference sequence). The CDR3 runs to 13 residues. CDR3 loop: CASGGWGSHEQYF. In DNA, the CDR3 is TGCGCCAGCGGGGGCTGGGGGTCGCACGAGCAGTACTTC.

This chain connects TRBV19 to TRBJ2-7, with D unclear. The CDR3 length is 13 residues. The V gene's germline CDR1 is LNHDA and CDR2 SQIVND (reference sequence). V lost 5 bases and J 1 base, leaving 9 bases between the germline ends. Here the CDR3 reads CASSLYVSYEQYF. CDR3 bases: TGTGCCAGTAGTCTCTACGTGTCCTACGAGCAGTACTTC.

This rearrangement joins TRBV7-9 to TRBJ2-5; 7 bases align to TRBD2. This CDR3 spans 15 amino acids. Germline CDR1 reads SEHNR; CDR2 reads FQNEAQ (reference sequence). J lost 4 bases, V lost 5 bases, and 10 bases had no gene match. In nucleotides, the CDR3 is TGTGCCAGCAGCCGGTGGGGGGGGGAAGGAGAGACCCAGTACTTC. Translated: CASSRWGGEGETQYF. Full variable domain (rest looked up from reference TRBV7-9 and TRBJ2-5): DTGVSQNPRHKITKRGQNVTFRCDPISEHNRLYWYRQTLGQGPEFLTYFQNEAQLEKSRLLSDRFSAERPKGSFSTLEIQRTEQGDSAMYLCASSRWGGEGETQYFGPGTRLLVL.

On this clone: Other DNA sequences in the sample encode the same CDR3. This rearrangement joins TRBV4-1 to TRBJ1-1, with a tentative D call TRBD1 (6 bases). The CDR3 is 13 amino acids. Germline values: CDR1 MGHRA, CDR2 YSYEKL. The ends were cut back, 5 bases at V and 5 bases at J, with 12 bases in the middle. For the CDR3, the DNA is TGCGCCAGCAGCTTGGGGCAGGGGACTGAAGCTTTCTTT. It is translated as CASSLGQGTEAFF.

This clone was seen only a few times. V and J are TRBV25-1 and TRBJ1-4, with a tentative D call TRBD1 (6 bases). The length of the CDR3 is 15 residues. V lost 1 base and J lost 4, with 10 bases in between. The germline V gene encodes CDR1 MGHDK and CDR2 SYGVNS. Here the CDR3 reads CASSELAGDNEKLFF. CDR3 DNA: TGTGCCAGCAGTGAATTGGCAGGGGATAATGAAAAACTGTTTTTT. Together with reference TRBV25-1 and TRBJ1-4, the CDR3 gives the full variable domain: EADIYQTPRYLVIGTGKKITLECSQTMGHDKMYWYQQDPGMELHLIHYSYGVNSTEKGDLSSESTVSRIRTEHFPLTLESARPSHTSQYLCASSELAGDNEKLFFGSGTQLSVL.